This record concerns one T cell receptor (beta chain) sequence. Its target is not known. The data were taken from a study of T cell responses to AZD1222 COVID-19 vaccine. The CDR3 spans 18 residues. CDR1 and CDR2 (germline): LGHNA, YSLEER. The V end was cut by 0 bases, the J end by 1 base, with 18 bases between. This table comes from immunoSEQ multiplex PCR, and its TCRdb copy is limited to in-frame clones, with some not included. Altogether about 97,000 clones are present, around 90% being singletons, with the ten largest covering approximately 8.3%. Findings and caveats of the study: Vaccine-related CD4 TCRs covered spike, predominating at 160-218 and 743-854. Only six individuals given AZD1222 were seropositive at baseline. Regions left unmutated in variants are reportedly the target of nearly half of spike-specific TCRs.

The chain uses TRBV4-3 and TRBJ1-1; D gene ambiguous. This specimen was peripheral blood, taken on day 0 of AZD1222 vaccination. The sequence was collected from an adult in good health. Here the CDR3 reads CASSQELESRRPNTEAFF. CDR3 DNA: TGCGCCAGCAGCCAAGAATTAGAATCGCGGCGGCCGAACACTGAAGCTTTCTTT.